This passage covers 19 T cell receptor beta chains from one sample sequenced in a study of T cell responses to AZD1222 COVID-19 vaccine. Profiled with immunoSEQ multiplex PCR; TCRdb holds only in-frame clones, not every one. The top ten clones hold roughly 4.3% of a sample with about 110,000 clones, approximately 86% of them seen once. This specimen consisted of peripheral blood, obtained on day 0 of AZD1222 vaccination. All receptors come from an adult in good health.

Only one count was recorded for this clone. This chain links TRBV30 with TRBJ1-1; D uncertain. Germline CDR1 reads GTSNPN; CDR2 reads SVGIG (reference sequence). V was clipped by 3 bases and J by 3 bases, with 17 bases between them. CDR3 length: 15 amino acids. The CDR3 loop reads CAWSVLVGWDTEAFF. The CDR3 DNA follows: TGTGCCTGGAGCGTACTCGTTGGGTGGGACACTGAAGCTTTCTTT.

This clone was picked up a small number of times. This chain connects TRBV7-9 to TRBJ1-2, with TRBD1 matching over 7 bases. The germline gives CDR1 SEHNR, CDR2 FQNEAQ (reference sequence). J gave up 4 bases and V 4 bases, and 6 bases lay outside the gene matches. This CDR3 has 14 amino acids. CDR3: CASSYRDSLYGYTF. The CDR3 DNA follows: TGTGCCAGCAGCTATCGGGACAGCCTCTATGGCTACACCTTC.

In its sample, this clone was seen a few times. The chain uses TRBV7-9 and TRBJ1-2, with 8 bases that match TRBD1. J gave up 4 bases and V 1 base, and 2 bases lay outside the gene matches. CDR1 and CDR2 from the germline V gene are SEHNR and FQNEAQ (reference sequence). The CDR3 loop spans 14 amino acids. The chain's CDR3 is CASSLVGQVYGYTF. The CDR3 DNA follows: TGTGCCAGCAGCTTAGTGGGACAGGTCTATGGCTACACCTTC.

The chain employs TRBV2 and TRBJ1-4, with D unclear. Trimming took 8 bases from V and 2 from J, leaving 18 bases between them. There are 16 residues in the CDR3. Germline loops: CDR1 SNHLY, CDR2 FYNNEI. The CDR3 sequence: CASRPRKGPTNEKLFF. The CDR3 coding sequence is TGTGCCAGCCGGCCAAGAAAAGGGCCGACTAATGAAAAACTGTTTTTT.

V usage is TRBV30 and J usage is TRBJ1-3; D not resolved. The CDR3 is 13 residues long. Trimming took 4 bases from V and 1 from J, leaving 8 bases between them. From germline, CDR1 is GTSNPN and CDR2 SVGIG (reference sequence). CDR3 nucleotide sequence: TGTGCCTGGATTATTCCTTCTGGAAACACCATATATTTT. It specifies CAWIIPSGNTIYF. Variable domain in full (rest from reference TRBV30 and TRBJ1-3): SQTIHQWPATLVQPVGSPLSLECTVEGTSNPNLYWYRQAAGRGLQLLFYSVGIGQISSEVPQNLSASRPQDRQFILSSKKLLLSDSGFYLCAWIIPSGNTIYFGEGSWLTVV.

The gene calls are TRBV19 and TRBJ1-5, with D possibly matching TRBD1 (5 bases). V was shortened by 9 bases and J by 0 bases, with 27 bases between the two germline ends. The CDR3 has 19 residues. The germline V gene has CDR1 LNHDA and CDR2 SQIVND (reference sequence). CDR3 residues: CARTKGTTYGFYSNQPQHF. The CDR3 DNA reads TGTGCCAGAACAAAGGGGACTACATACGGTTTTTATAGCAATCAGCCCCAGCATTTT.

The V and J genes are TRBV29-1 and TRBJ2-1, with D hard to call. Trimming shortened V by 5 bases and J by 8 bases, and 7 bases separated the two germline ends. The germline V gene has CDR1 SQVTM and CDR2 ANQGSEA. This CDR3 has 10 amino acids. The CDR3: CSVLEHEQFF. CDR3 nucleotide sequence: TGCAGCGTTCTTGAGCATGAGCAGTTCTTC.

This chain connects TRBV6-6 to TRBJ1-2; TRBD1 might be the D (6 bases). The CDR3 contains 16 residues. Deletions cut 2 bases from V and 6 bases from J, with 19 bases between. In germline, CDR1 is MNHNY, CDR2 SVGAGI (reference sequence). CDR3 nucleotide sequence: TGTGCCAGCAGTTACCACCCTACAGGGTTAGAGGATGGCTACACCTTC. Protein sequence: CASSYHPTGLEDGYTF.

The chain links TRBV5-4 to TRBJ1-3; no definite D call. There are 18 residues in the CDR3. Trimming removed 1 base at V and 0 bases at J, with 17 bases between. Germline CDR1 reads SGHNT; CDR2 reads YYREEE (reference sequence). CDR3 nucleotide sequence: TGTGCCAGCAGCTTGAGTCCCCAGGCTCTTCTCTCTGGAAACACCATATATTTT. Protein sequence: CASSLSPQALLSGNTIYF.

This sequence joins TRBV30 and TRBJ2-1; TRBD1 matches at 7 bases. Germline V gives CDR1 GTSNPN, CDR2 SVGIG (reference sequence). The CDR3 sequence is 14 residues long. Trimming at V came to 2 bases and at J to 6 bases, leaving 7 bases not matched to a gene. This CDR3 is CAWSQTGNANEQFF. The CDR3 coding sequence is TGTGCCTGGAGTCAGACAGGGAACGCCAATGAGCAGTTCTTC.

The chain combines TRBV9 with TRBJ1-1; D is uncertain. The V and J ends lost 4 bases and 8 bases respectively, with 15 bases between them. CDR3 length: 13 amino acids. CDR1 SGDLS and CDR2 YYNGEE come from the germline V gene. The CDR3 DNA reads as TGTGCCAGCAGCCTGATGACCGAAACGGAAGCTTTCTTT. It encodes CASSLMTETEAFF.

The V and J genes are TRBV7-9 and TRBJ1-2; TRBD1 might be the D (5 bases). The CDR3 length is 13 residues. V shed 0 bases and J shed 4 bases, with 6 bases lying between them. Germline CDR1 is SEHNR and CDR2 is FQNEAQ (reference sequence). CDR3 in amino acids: CASSLAGRYGYTF. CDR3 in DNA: TGTGCCAGCAGCTTAGCGGGGCGCTATGGCTACACCTTC.

CDR3 bases: TGTGCCAGCACCCACTTTGGACAAACTGAAGCTTTCTTT. This codes for CASTHFGQTEAFF. The chain links TRBV6-5 to TRBJ1-1, with a tentative D call TRBD1 (5 bases). This CDR3 is built from 13 residues. The V gene lost 7 bases and the J gene lost 5 bases, with 14 bases spanning the gap. The V gene's germline CDR1 is MNHEY and CDR2 SVGAGI.

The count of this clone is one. The CDR3 spells CASSLAGSTATEAFF. The CDR3 nucleotides are TGCGCCAGCAGCTTGGCCGGAAGCACAGCCACTGAAGCTTTCTTT. V and J are TRBV5-1 and TRBJ1-1; no clear D gene. The CDR3 consists of 15 residues. The V gene's germline CDR1 is SGHRS and CDR2 YFSETQ. V lost 0 bases, J lost 4 bases, and 13 bases lay in between.

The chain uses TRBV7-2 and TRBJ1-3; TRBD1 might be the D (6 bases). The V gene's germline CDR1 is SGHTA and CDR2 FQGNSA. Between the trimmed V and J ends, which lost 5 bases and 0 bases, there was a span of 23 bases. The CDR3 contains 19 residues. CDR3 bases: TGTGCCAGCAGCACCGCACAGGGATCCCCGGCCTCCTCTGGAAACACCATATATTTT. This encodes CASSTAQGSPASSGNTIYF.

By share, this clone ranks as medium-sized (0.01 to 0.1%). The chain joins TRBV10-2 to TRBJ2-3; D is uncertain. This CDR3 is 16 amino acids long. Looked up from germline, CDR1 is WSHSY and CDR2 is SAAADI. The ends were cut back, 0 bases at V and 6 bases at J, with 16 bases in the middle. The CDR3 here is CASSESRMRLGDTQYF. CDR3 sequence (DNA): TGCGCCAGCAGTGAGTCGCGAATGCGATTGGGCGATACGCAGTATTTT.

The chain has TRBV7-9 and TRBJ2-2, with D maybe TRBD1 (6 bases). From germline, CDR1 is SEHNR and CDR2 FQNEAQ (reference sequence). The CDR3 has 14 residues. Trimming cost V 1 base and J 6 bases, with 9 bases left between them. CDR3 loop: CASSLGQVPGELFF. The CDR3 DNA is TGTGCCAGCAGCTTAGGACAGGTCCCCGGGGAGCTGTTTTTT.

The DNA for the CDR3 is TGTGCCAGCAGCTTGTCTGATGGCTACACCTTC. This encodes CASSLSDGYTF. The chain combines TRBV7-9 with TRBJ1-2; D is unclear. Germline loops: CDR1 SEHNR, CDR2 FQNEAQ (reference sequence). V lost 3 bases and J 6 bases, leaving 5 bases between the germline ends. The CDR3 is 11 amino acids.

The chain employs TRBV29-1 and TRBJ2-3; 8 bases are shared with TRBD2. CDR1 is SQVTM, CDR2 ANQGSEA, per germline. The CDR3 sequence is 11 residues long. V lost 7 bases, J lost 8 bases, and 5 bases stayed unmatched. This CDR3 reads CSATTSGTQYF. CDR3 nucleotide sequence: TGCAGCGCCACTACTAGCGGTACGCAGTATTTT.